The 20 T cell receptor beta chains below were found in one sample sequenced in a study of cytomegalovirus exposure and HLA in healthy donors (dated by TCRdb to the late 2010s). The method was the immunoSEQ multiplex PCR assay. For the multiplex PCR, a mixture combining 60 forward primers for TCR Vbeta segments and 13 reverse primers for TCR Jbeta segments was used. TCRdb mirrors the immuneACCESS table, restricted to in-frame sequences. Some clones are absent from its copies; in checked studies, under half trace to an unresolved V gene, and the reason for the others is unknown. The sample data list 200,000 to 250,000 clones, and roughly 80% of these were observed just once. Of the sample, more than 1.3% falls within the top ten clones. Sequencing was performed on PBMCs. These receptors came from a girl between 5 and 17 years old in good health and CMV-seronegative.

This chain connects TRBV19 to TRBJ2-7; possibly TRBD2 for D (5 bases). CDR1 and CDR2 from the germline V gene are LNHDA and SQIVND (reference sequence). Trimming took 3 bases from V and 5 from J, leaving 8 bases between them. This CDR3 region has 12 residues. CDR3 DNA sequence: TGTGCCAGTAGTATTACCGGGAACGAGCAGTACTTC. Its translation: CASSITGNEQYF. The full variable domain, with the rest looked up from reference TRBV19 and TRBJ2-7, is DGGITQSPKYLFRKEGQNVTLSCEQNLNHDAMYWYRQDPGQGLRLIYYSQIVNDFQKGDIAEGYSVSREKKESFPLTVTSAQKNPTAFYLCASSITGNEQYFGPGTRLTVT.

The CDR3 nucleotides are TGTGCCAGCAGTTCCAATTGGCCTAGCGGGGTCAATGAGCAGTTCTTC. Its translation: CASSSNWPSGVNEQFF. The chain joins TRBV27 to TRBJ2-1, with TRBD2 matching over 9 bases. The germline CDR1 and CDR2 sequences are MNHEY and SMNVEV (reference sequence). V trimming: 4 bases; J trimming: 6 bases; junction bases outside the gene matches: 10. There are 16 residues in the CDR3.

Concerning this clone itself: The identical CDR3 is also encoded by other nucleotide sequences in the sample. V and J are TRBV7-9 and TRBJ2-3, with no clear D. Germline V gene sequence: CDR1 SEHNR, CDR2 FQNEAQ (reference sequence). The CDR3 runs to 11 residues. V lost 2 bases to trimming and J lost 6 bases, with 3 bases between them. The DNA of the CDR3 is TGTGCCAGCAGCTTATCGGATACGCAGTATTTT. This gives the protein CASSLSDTQYF.

This clone was recorded once. V and J are TRBV27 and TRBJ2-7; 7 nucleotides align to TRBD1. The V gene's germline CDR1 is MNHEY and CDR2 SMNVEV (reference sequence). The CDR3 has 14 amino acids. The J segment lost 2 bases and the V segment lost 2 bases, leaving 3 bases of the junction unmatched. CDR3 in DNA: TGTGCCAGCAGTTTAGGGCAGGGGGCCTACGAGCAGTACTTC. As protein: CASSLGQGAYEQYF.

This CDR3 reads CASSLPGQRVYGYTF. The CDR3 DNA is TGTGCCAGCAGCTTACCGGGACAGCGAGTCTATGGCTACACCTTC. The chain recombines TRBV5-6 with TRBJ1-2, with TRBD1 matching 7 bases. Looked up from germline, CDR1 is SGHDT and CDR2 is YYEEEE. This CDR3 is 15 amino acids long. The trim removed 2 bases at V and 4 bases at J, leaving 8 bases unmatched.

J is TRBJ2-1 and V is TRBV5-1; TRBD2 aligns across 7 bases. The CDR3 loop spans 14 amino acids. Per the germline V gene, CDR1 is SGHRS and CDR2 is YFSETQ. Unmatched junction bases numbered 2, after V lost 0 bases and J lost 5 bases. CDR3 sequence: CASSLGAGDNEQFF. Here the CDR3 DNA reads TGCGCCAGCAGCTTGGGGGCGGGGGACAATGAGCAGTTCTTC.

The V and J genes are TRBV28 and TRBJ1-5; D is uncertain. Trimming removed 7 bases at V and 4 bases at J, with 8 bases between. The CDR3 covers 12 residues. CDR1 is MDHEN, CDR2 SYDVKM, per germline. CDR3 bases: TGTGCCAGCATCGCGTCTAATCAGCCCCAGCATTTT. Its translation: CASIASNQPQHF. Using reference TRBV28 and TRBJ1-5 for the parts outside the CDR3, the full variable domain is DVKVTQSSRYLVKRTGEKVFLECVQDMDHENMFWYRQDPGLGLRLIYFSYDVKMKEKGDIPEGYSVSREKKERFSLILESASTNQTSMYLCASIASNQPQHFGDGTRLSIL.

The chain couples TRBV7-9 to TRBJ1-3; no firm D call. Between the trimmed V and J ends, which lost 6 bases and 2 bases, there was a span of 8 bases. CDR1 is SEHNR and CDR2 is FQNEAQ in the germline V gene (reference sequence). CDR3 length equals 13 residues. This chain's CDR3 is CASSPMTGNTIYF. CDR3 bases: TGTGCCAGCAGTCCTATGACTGGAAACACCATATATTTT.

This clone appeared a single time. The chain combines TRBV10-1 with TRBJ2-5; TRBD1 agrees at 9 bases. The CDR3 is made up of 16 amino acids. J gave up 3 bases and V 2 bases, and 7 bases lay outside the gene matches. Germline loops: CDR1 WNHNN, CDR2 SYGVQD (reference sequence). In DNA form, the CDR3 reads TGCGCCAGCAGTGAGGGTTTGGGACAGGGTAAAGAGACCCAGTACTTC. This encodes CASSEGLGQGKETQYF.

This rearrangement joins TRBV27 to TRBJ1-3, with D possibly being TRBD1 (5 bases). V gave up 8 bases and J gave up 2 bases, with 13 bases separating them. From germline, CDR1 is MNHEY and CDR2 SMNVEV (reference sequence). The CDR3 has 14 amino acids. The CDR3 sequence is CASGKSGTGNTIYF. CDR3 sequence (DNA): TGTGCCAGCGGGAAATCAGGGACTGGAAACACCATATATTTT.

This clone has a handful of counts. CDR3 DNA: TGTGCCAGCTTATGGGACAGGGCTGGCTACACCTTC. This codes for CASLWDRAGYTF. The rearrangement uses TRBV6-1 and TRBJ1-2, with 9 bases matching TRBD1. The ends lost 8 bases at V and 7 bases at J; junction bases unmatched: 5. CDR1 is MNHNS and CDR2 is SASEGT in the germline V gene. The CDR3 is made up of 12 amino acids.

The chain employs TRBV4-2 and TRBJ1-1; TRBD1 is a possible D gene (6 bases). Germline lookup yields CDR1 LGHNA and CDR2 YNFKEQ. The germline V and J ends were trimmed by 4 bases and 7 bases, with 16 bases remaining between them. This CDR3 has 14 residues. The CDR3 region has the DNA TGTGCCAGCAGCCCACCCGGGGCACAGGGTGAAGCTTTCTTT. Amino acids: CASSPPGAQGEAFF.

This clone is a singleton in its sample. The chain carries TRBV30 and TRBJ1-5, with D hard to call. CDR1 is GTSNPN and CDR2 is SVGIG in the germline V gene (reference sequence). Trimming shortened V by 2 bases and J by 4 bases, and 6 bases separated the two germline ends. The CDR3 runs 12 residues. For the CDR3, the DNA is TGTGCCTGGAGTCCCTTTAATCAGCCCCAGCATTTT. Protein sequence: CAWSPFNQPQHF.

The chain recombines TRBV13 with TRBJ2-1, with TRBD2 matching 8 bases. The CDR3 has 16 amino acids. Germline assignment: CDR1 PRHDT and CDR2 FYEKMQ (reference sequence). With 5 bases clipped from V and 2 bases from J, the junction kept 8 bases outside the gene matches. This CDR3 is CASSPVSGGPYNEQFF. In DNA, the CDR3 is TGTGCCAGCAGCCCGGTTTCGGGAGGGCCCTACAATGAGCAGTTCTTC.

The rearrangement links TRBV6-1 to TRBJ1-2; 9 positions match TRBD1. There are 14 residues in the CDR3. CDR1 and CDR2 from the germline V gene are MNHNS and SASEGT. V dropped 8 bases and J dropped 3; count of bases not matched to a gene: 7. CDR3 nucleotide sequence: TGTGCCAGCGGAATAGACAGGGGGTACTATGGCTACACCTTC. Translation: CASGIDRGYYGYTF.

This rearrangement joins TRBV7-9 to TRBJ1-1; D may be TRBD1 (6 bases). CDR3 length: 13 amino acids. The germline V gene encodes CDR1 SEHNR and CDR2 FQNEAQ (reference sequence). Trimming cost V 5 bases and J 11 bases, with 18 bases left between them. The CDR3 region has the DNA TGTGCCAGCAGCGACAGCGGGGGCGTGGGGGCTTTCTTT. Its protein product is CASSDSGGVGAFF.

CDR3 loop: CASAPGQEYEQYF. The CDR3 nucleotides read TGTGCCAGCGCGCCAGGACAGGAATACGAGCAGTACTTC. V and J are TRBV18 and TRBJ2-7; TRBD1 matches 7 bases. V lost 8 bases, J lost 4 bases, and 8 bases stayed unmatched. This CDR3 region has 13 residues. Germline assignment: CDR1 KGHSH and CDR2 LQKENI. Full variable domain (rest looked up from reference TRBV18 and TRBJ2-7): NAGVMQNPRHLVRRRGQEARLRCSPMKGHSHVYWYRQLPEEGLKFMVYLQKENIIDESGMPKERFSAEFPKEGPSILRIQQVVRGDSAAYFCASAPGQEYEQYFGPGTRLTVT.

The rearrangement links TRBV6-4 to TRBJ2-2, with TRBD1 matching 8 bases. The CDR3 runs to 14 residues. The V gene end was trimmed by 5 bases and the J gene end by 4 bases; junction bases not matched to a gene: 3. Per germline, CDR1 MRHNA and CDR2 SNTAGT. The CDR3 DNA follows: TGTGCCAGCAGTAGCCAGGGGGCCACCGGGGAGCTGTTTTTT. Protein sequence: CASSSQGATGELFF.

As regards this clone: A read error may produce the germline difference seen at one junction end. J is TRBJ2-1 and V is TRBV7-9; tentative D call: TRBD1 (5 bases). This CDR3 has 12 residues. Germline V gene lookup returns CDR1 SEHNR and CDR2 FQNEAQ (reference sequence). The CDR3 here is CSSSSSGPEQFF. The CDR3, as DNA: TGTTCCAGCAGTTCCTCAGGGCCTGAGCAGTTCTTC.

This chain links TRBV19 with TRBJ1-3; the D is unclear. V lost 7 bases and J 2 bases, leaving 9 bases between the germline ends. CDR1 and CDR2 from the germline V gene are LNHDA and SQIVND (reference sequence). The CDR3 runs 13 residues. This chain's CDR3 is CASNRTPGNTIYF. The CDR3 DNA follows: TGTGCCAGTAACCGGACTCCTGGAAACACCATATATTTT.